These 24 T cell receptor beta chains were sequenced from one sample in a study of long-term antiretroviral therapy in people with HIV (dated by TCRdb to between 2021 and 2022). Sequencing of the TRB variable region was done with the immunoSEQ hsTCRB v3.0 assay at survey level resolution. TCRdb holds this immuneACCESS table with in-frame rearrangements only. Some clones are missing; in checked studies, unresolved V genes explain under half, and the rest has no known cause. For this sample the table gives tens of thousands of clones, of which over 75% were detected only once. Of the sample, more than 1% is held by the ten largest clones. The input for sequencing was unsorted PBMCs, taken 2 years after starting antiretroviral therapy. The receptors shown here come from a man aged 50-60 years with HIV.

The rearrangement links TRBV19 to TRBJ2-2; D gene ambiguous. In germline, CDR1 is LNHDA, CDR2 SQIVND (reference sequence). This CDR3 has 11 amino acids. The V and J ends lost 7 bases and 8 bases respectively, with 8 bases between them. The CDR3 DNA is TGTGCCAGTAATAGGGAAGGGGAGCTGTTTTTT. Amino acid sequence: CASNREGELFF.

The gene calls are TRBV4-3 and TRBJ1-6, with D hard to call. CDR1 is LGHNA and CDR2 is YSLEER in the germline V gene. Between the trimmed V and J ends, which lost 0 bases and 10 bases, there was a span of 7 bases. The CDR3 runs 13 residues. The CDR3 sequence: CASSQDLGSPLHF. The CDR3, as DNA: TGCGCCAGCAGCCAAGATCTCGGATCACCCCTCCACTTT.

The rearrangement joins TRBV14 to TRBJ2-3; 14 bases fit TRBD2. The CDR3 contains 18 residues. Germline CDR1 and CDR2: SGHDN and FVKESK. With 3 bases clipped from V and 2 bases from J, the junction kept 7 bases outside the gene matches. The CDR3 DNA is TGTGCCAGCAGCCAGCTACCGGGACTAGCGGGAGACACAGATACGCAGTATTTT. This encodes CASSQLPGLAGDTDTQYF. Together with reference TRBV14 and TRBJ2-3, the CDR3 gives the full variable domain: EAGVTQFPSHSVIEKGQTVTLRCDPISGHDNLYWYRRVMGKEIKFLLHFVKESKQDESGMPNNRFLAERTGGTYSTLKVQPAELEDSGVYFCASSQLPGLAGDTDTQYFGPGTRLTVL.

The chain couples TRBV11-2 to TRBJ1-2; tentatively, D is TRBD1 (6 bases). Germline loops: CDR1 SGHAT, CDR2 FQNNGV. This CDR3 region has 13 residues. With 6 bases removed from V and 8 bases from J, the gap between germline ends came to 16 bases. CDR3 sequence (DNA): TGTGCCAGCAGGGCCCAGGGGTTTGGGGGCTACACCTTC. Translated: CASRAQGFGGYTF.

The DNA for the CDR3 is TGCGCCAGCAGCCTATCGGCAGGGGGGAACACTGAAGCTTTCTTT. It yields the protein CASSLSAGGNTEAFF. The chain employs TRBV4-3 and TRBJ1-1, with TRBD1 matching over 7 bases. With V trimmed by 4 bases and J by 1 base, 6 bases remained unmatched. There are 15 residues in the CDR3. Germline V gene data show CDR1 as LGHNA and CDR2 as YSLEER.

This chain joins TRBV18 and TRBJ1-1; TRBD1 agrees at 9 bases. Per the germline V gene, CDR1 is KGHSH and CDR2 is LQKENI. Trimming removed 6 bases from V and 5 bases from J; junction bases left unmatched: 10. The CDR3 extends over 15 amino acids. CDR3 bases: TGTGCCAGCTCCCAACAGGGGGCCTTAGGAACTGAAGCTTTCTTT. Translation: CASSQQGALGTEAFF.

This chain uses TRBV7-9 with TRBJ1-2, with D unclear. Germline loops: CDR1 SEHNR, CDR2 FQNEAQ (reference sequence). Trimming removed 0 bases from V and 0 bases from J, with 8 bases in between. CDR3 length: 15 residues. CDR3 amino acids: CASSLASGANYGYTF. In DNA, the CDR3 is TGTGCCAGCAGCTTAGCTTCCGGAGCTAACTATGGCTACACCTTC.

CDR3 sequence (DNA): TGTGCCAGCAGTTACTCCGACGGCTACGAGCAGTACTTC. Translated: CASSYSDGYEQYF. The rearrangement uses TRBV6-5 and TRBJ2-7; D unclear. Trimming removed 0 bases at V and 3 bases at J, with 6 bases between. Germline V gives CDR1 MNHEY, CDR2 SVGAGI. The CDR3 totals 13 residues.

This CDR3 reads CASSLGMRGSSYEQYF. CDR3 bases: TGTGCCAGCAGCTTAGGAATGCGCGGGAGCTCCTACGAGCAGTACTTC. J is TRBJ2-7 and V is TRBV7-9, with TRBD2 matching over 7 bases. The CDR3 consists of 16 residues. Germline loops: CDR1 SEHNR, CDR2 FQNEAQ (reference sequence). V shed 1 base and J 0 bases; nucleotides not matched to a gene: 6.

The rearrangement links TRBV2 to TRBJ1-1; 9 nucleotides align to TRBD1. The CDR3 extends over 16 amino acids. V gave up 6 bases and J gave up 0 bases; unmatched junction bases: 8. The germline V gene has CDR1 SNHLY and CDR2 FYNNEI. This CDR3 reads CASSRQGVSLNTEAFF. The CDR3 DNA is TGTGCCAGCAGCAGACAGGGGGTTTCCCTGAACACTGAAGCTTTCTTT.

This rearrangement joins TRBV7-3 to TRBJ2-5; the match to TRBD1 covers 8 bases. Germline V gene data show CDR1 as SGHTA and CDR2 as FQGTGA. The CDR3 has 14 amino acids. The V segment lost 5 bases and the J segment 5 bases; nucleotides outside the gene matches: 7. The CDR3 bases are TGTGCCAGCAGCACGACAGGGGATAGGGAGACCCAGTACTTC. Translating it yields CASSTTGDRETQYF. Drawing the rest from reference TRBV7-3 and TRBJ2-5, the complete variable domain is GAGVSQTPSNKVTEKGKYVELRCDPISGHTALYWYRQSLGQGPEFLIYFQGTGAADDSGLPNDRFFAVRPEGSVSTLKIQRTERGDSAVYLCASSTTGDRETQYFGPGTRLLVL.

The J gene is TRBJ1-2, the V gene TRBV20-1, with unresolved D. V was pared by 3 bases and J by 0 bases, with 2 bases between. The germline V gene encodes CDR1 DFQATT and CDR2 SNEGSKA (reference sequence). This CDR3 comprises 11 residues. The CDR3 DNA sequence: TGCAGTGCTAGGGCTAACTATGGCTACACCTTC. Translation: CSARANYGYTF.

The chain combines TRBV2 with TRBJ2-7, with D possibly being TRBD1 (5 bases). Germline lookup yields CDR1 SNHLY and CDR2 FYNNEI. Trimming took off 5 bases at V and 3 bases at J, with 8 bases between the two ends. The CDR3 extends over 12 amino acids. The CDR3 region has the DNA TGTGCCAGCAGTCGCCAGGGCTACGAGCAGTACTTC. It yields the protein CASSRQGYEQYF. Complete variable domain (other parts from reference TRBV2 and TRBJ2-7): EPEVTQTPSHQVTQMGQEVILRCVPISNHLYFYWYRQILGQKVEFLVSFYNNEISEKSEIFDDQFSVERPDGSNFTLKIRSTKLEDSAMYFCASSRQGYEQYFGPGTRLTVT.

V is TRBV18 and J is TRBJ1-1; 12 nucleotides align to TRBD1. The V gene end was trimmed by 3 bases and the J gene end by 4 bases; junction bases not matched to a gene: 6. Germline V gene sequence: CDR1 KGHSH, CDR2 LQKENI. There are 16 residues in the CDR3. The CDR3 loop reads CASSPGTGGFGTEAFF. The DNA for the CDR3 is TGTGCCAGCTCACCCGGGACAGGGGGCTTCGGCACTGAAGCTTTCTTT.

This clone was recorded a few times. The chain is built from TRBV4-1 and TRBJ1-2, with D maybe TRBD1 (5 bases). This CDR3 comprises 14 residues. Germline lookup yields CDR1 MGHRA and CDR2 YSYEKL. Trimming took 1 base from V and 4 from J, leaving 10 bases between them. As DNA, the CDR3 is TGCGCCAGCAGCCAAGCGGGGACGGGCTATGGCTACACCTTC. It encodes CASSQAGTGYGYTF.

The V and J genes are TRBV28 and TRBJ1-1; 8 nucleotides agree with TRBD1. V lost 3 bases and J lost 5; bases outside the gene matches: 5. Germline V lookup: CDR1 MDHEN, CDR2 SYDVKM. The CDR3 has 14 residues. As DNA, the CDR3 is TGTGCCAGCAGTTTTAGGTACAGGGGGACTGAAGCTTTCTTT. Translating gives CASSFRYRGTEAFF.

This clone came up once. The chain carries TRBV7-2 and TRBJ2-1; 10 bases match TRBD2. V lost 4 bases to trimming and J lost 10 bases; unmatched junction nucleotides: 7. Germline CDR1 reads SGHTA; CDR2 reads FQGNSA. This CDR3 spans 14 amino acids. The CDR3 loop reads CASSSKRGGQEQFF. CDR3 coding DNA: TGTGCCAGCAGCTCCAAGCGGGGGGGCCAGGAGCAGTTCTTC. Drawing the rest from reference TRBV7-2 and TRBJ2-1, the complete variable domain is GAGVSQSPSNKVTEKGKDVELRCDPISGHTALYWYRQSLGQGLEFLIYFQGNSAPDKSGLPSDRFSAERTGGSVSTLTIQRTQQEDSAVYLCASSSKRGGQEQFFGPGTRLTVL.

The chain uses TRBV7-8 and TRBJ2-1; no clear D gene. CDR3 size: 15 residues. The germline V gene encodes CDR1 SGHVS and CDR2 FQNEAQ. With 1 base removed from V and 10 bases from J, the gap between germline ends came to 17 bases. The CDR3: CASSLEGSEMNEQFF. The CDR3, as DNA: TGTGCCAGCAGCTTAGAAGGCTCCGAAATGAACGAGCAGTTCTTC.

This chain connects TRBV7-8 to TRBJ1-4; TRBD1 might be the D (5 bases). V lost 1 base, J lost 8 bases, and 11 bases lay in between. CDR1 and CDR2 from the germline V gene are SGHVS and FQNEAQ. The CDR3 runs to 14 residues. The DNA of the CDR3 is TGTGCCAGCAGCTTAGACAGGCTTGACGAAAAACTGTTTTTT. Translation gives CASSLDRLDEKLFF. Looking up the rest from reference TRBV7-8 and TRBJ1-4 gives the full variable domain: GAGVSQSPRYKVAKRGQDVALRCDPISGHVSLFWYQQALGQGPEFLTYFQNEAQLDKSGLPSDRFFAERPEGSVSTLKIQRTQQEDSAVYLCASSLDRLDEKLFFGSGTQLSVL.

The V call is TRBV4-1, the J call TRBJ1-2; the D is unclear. Deletions cut 1 base from V and 7 bases from J, with 10 bases between. This CDR3 comprises 13 residues. CDR1 and CDR2 from the germline V gene are MGHRA and YSYEKL. CDR3 amino acids: CASSQVEDSGYTF. In DNA, the CDR3 is TGCGCCAGCAGCCAAGTAGAGGATTCTGGCTACACCTTC.

The chain combines TRBV5-1 with TRBJ2-1; 10 bases align to TRBD1. Trimming cost V 4 bases and J 2 bases; bases outside gene matches: 3. Germline assignment: CDR1 SGHRS and CDR2 YFSETQ. CDR3 length: 15 amino acids. CDR3 sequence (DNA): TGCGCCAGCAGCGGGACAGGGGCCCCCTACAATGAGCAGTTCTTC. Residues: CASSGTGAPYNEQFF.

V gene TRBV27 combines with J gene TRBJ2-2; D possibly matches TRBD1 or TRBD2 (5 bases each). Trimming removed 2 bases at V and 5 bases at J, with 15 bases between. The length of the CDR3 is 16 residues. Germline V gene lookup returns CDR1 MNHEY and CDR2 SMNVEV (reference sequence). DNA for the CDR3: TGTGCCAGCAGTTTACGGGGCTTAGCACTTACCGGGGAGCTGTTTTTT. Translating it yields CASSLRGLALTGELFF.

J is TRBJ1-5 and V is TRBV28; 12 bases are a match to TRBD1. This CDR3 is built from 15 residues. Germline V lookup: CDR1 MDHEN, CDR2 SYDVKM. Trimming at V came to 5 bases and at J to 8 bases, leaving 7 bases not matched to a gene. The DNA of the CDR3 is TGTGCCAGCAGTCTCGGGACAGGGGGCTTGGAGCCCCAGCATTTT. Translated: CASSLGTGGLEPQHF.

This chain links TRBV20-1 with TRBJ1-1; D is undetermined. The germline CDR1 and CDR2 sequences are DFQATT and SNEGSKA (reference sequence). The ends were cut back, 4 bases at V and 1 base at J, with 4 bases in the middle. CDR3 length equals 11 residues. The CDR3 protein is CSATRNTEAFF. Written as DNA, the CDR3 is TGCAGTGCTACAAGGAACACTGAAGCTTTCTTT.